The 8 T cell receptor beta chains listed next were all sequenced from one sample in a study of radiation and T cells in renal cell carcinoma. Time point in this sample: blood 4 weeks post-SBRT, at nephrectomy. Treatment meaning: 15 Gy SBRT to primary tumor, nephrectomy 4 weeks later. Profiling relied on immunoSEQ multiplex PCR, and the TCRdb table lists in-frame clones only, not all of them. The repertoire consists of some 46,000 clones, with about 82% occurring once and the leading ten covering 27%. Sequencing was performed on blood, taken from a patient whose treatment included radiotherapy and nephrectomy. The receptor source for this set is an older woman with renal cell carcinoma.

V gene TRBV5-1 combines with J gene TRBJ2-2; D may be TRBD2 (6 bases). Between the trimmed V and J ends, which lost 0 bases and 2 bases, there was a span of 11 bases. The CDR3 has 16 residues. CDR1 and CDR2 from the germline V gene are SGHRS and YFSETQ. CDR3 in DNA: TGCGCCAGCAGCTTGGTCGGGACTCGAAACACCGGGGAGCTGTTTTTT. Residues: CASSLVGTRNTGELFF.

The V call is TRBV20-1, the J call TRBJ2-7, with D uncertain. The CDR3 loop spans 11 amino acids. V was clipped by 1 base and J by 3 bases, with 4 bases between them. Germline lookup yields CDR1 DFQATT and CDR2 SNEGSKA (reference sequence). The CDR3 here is CSARGNYEQYF. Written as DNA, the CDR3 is TGCAGTGCTAGAGGCAACTACGAGCAGTACTTC.

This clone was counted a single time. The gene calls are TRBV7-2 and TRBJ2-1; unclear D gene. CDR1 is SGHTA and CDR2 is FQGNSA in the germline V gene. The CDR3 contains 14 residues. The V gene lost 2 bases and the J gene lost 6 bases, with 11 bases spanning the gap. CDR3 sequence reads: CASSLIGSGNEQFF. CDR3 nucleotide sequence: TGTGCCAGCAGCTTAATTGGTAGTGGCAATGAGCAGTTCTTC.

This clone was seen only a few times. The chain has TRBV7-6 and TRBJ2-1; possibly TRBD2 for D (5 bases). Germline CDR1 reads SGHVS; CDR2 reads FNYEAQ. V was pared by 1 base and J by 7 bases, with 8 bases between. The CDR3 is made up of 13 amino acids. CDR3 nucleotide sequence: TGTGCCAGCAGCTTAGAGGAGGATAATGAGCAGTTCTTC. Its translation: CASSLEEDNEQFF.

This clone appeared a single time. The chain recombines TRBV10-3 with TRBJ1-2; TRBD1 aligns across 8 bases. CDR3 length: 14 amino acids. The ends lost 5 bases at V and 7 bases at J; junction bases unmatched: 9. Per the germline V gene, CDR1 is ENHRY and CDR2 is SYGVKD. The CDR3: CAISSYDRGSGYTF. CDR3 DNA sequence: TGTGCCATCAGTTCTTATGACAGGGGAAGTGGCTACACCTTC.

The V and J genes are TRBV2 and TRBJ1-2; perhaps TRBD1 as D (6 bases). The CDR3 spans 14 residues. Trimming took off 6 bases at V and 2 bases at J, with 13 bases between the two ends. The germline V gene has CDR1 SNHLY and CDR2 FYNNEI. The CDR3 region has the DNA TGTGCCAGCAGACAGGGTACTACGAACTATGGCTACACCTTC. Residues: CASRQGTTNYGYTF.

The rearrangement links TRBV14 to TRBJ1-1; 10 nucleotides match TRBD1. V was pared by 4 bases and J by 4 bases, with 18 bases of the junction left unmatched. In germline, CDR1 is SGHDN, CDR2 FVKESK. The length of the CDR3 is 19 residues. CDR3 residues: CASSPHTGTGAGRATEAFF. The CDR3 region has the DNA TGTGCCAGCAGCCCGCACACCGGGACAGGGGCCGGCCGAGCCACTGAAGCTTTCTTT.

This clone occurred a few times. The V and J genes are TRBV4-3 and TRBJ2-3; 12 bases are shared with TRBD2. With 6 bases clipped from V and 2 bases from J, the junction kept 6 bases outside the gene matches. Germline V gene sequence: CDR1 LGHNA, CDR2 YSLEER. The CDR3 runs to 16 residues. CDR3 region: CASSEGLAGFTDTQYF. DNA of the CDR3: TGCGCCAGCAGTGAAGGACTAGCGGGATTCACAGATACGCAGTATTTT.